This T cell receptor beta chain was sequenced in a study of blood T cells in healthy people across ages. The germline V and J ends were trimmed by 4 bases and 4 bases, with 12 bases remaining between them. Germline V gene lookup returns CDR1 MNHNS and CDR2 SASEGT. The CDR3 totals 14 residues. Next came a second PCR, run for about 6 to 12 cycles, which used a sample-barcoded 5' primer along with a J-beta primer mix. TCRdb reprocessed the 5' RACE reads with MiXCR, giving one entry per CDR3 protein. The sample holds around 990,000 distinct CDR3 sequences, 35% to 40% seen once. Every sample yielded at least 6.5 million isolated PBMCs.

Sequencing was performed on blood. The chain links TRBV6-1 to TRBJ2-3; no reliable D call. The clonotype was recovered from a man younger than 30 in good health. The CDR3 reads CASSVPSVPDTQYF. CDR3 bases: TGTGCCAGCAGTGTCCCAAGCGTTCCAGATACGCAGTATTTT.